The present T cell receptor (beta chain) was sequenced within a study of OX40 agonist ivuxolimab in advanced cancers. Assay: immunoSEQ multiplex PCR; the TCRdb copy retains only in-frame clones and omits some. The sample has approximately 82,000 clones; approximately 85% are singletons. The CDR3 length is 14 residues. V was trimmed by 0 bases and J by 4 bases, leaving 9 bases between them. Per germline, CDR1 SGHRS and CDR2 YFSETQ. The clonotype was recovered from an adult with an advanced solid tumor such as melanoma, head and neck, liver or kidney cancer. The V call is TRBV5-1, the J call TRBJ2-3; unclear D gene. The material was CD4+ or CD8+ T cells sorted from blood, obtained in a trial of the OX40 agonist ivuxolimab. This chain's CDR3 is CASSLAPRADTQYF. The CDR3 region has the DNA TGCGCCAGCAGCTTGGCCCCTCGGGCAGATACGCAGTATTTT.